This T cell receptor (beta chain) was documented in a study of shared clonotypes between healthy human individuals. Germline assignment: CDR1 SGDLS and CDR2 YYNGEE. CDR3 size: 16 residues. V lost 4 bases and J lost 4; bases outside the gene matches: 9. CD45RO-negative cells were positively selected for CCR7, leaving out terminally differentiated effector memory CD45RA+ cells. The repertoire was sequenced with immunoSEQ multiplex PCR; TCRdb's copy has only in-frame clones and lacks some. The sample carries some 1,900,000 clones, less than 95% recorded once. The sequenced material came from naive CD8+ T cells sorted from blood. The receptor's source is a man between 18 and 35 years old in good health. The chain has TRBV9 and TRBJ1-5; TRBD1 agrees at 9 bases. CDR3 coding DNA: TGTGCCAGCAGCCGAACAGGGGGCGCGGGGAATCAGCCCCAGCATTTT. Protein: CASSRTGGAGNQPQHF.